The entry below gives a single T cell receptor (beta chain) sequence along with its context. The record originates from a study of blood T cell repertoires in COVID-19. Study at large: From T cells, B-cell-depleted T cells, or PBMCs came the material, which was cDNA or gDNA.

The CDR3 loop spans 14 amino acids. Looked up from germline, CDR1 is SGDLS and CDR2 is YYNGEE. After removal of 3 bases from V and 5 bases from J, the junction contained 4 bases not matched to a gene. Only in-frame clones appear in the TCRdb table, and some are missing; sequencing was by immunoSEQ multiplex PCR. The sample yields 150,000 or so clones, 60% to 80% seen once. The V and J genes are TRBV9 and TRBJ1-1, with 10 nucleotides matching TRBD1. The TCR originated in a woman in her 50s with active or convalescent COVID-19. Material for sequencing was peripheral blood. CDR3 bases: TGTGCCAGCAGCGCGACAGGGGGCGGGACTGAAGCTTTCTTT. Residues: CASSATGGGTEAFF.